This TCR beta chain was profiled in a study of Ad26.COV2.S vaccination and SARS-CoV-2 variants (dated by TCRdb to the early 2020s). About the investigation overall: Vaccine-arm donors came from COV1001, a multicentre, randomized, double-blind, placebo-controlled phase I-IIa trial of Ad26.COV2.S in healthy adults. Investigators remained blinded to trial group allocation during experiments and outcome assessment. Ad26.COV2.S was administered intramuscularly at a dose of 5x10^10 or 1x10^11 viral particles, either as one shot or as two shots given 56 days apart. Trial participants were randomized into five groups of five: low-dose or high-dose Ad26.COV2.S given once or twice, or placebo on both occasions. A total of 32 samples were included in the TCR-sequenced set, comprising roughly 20 Ad26.COV2.S vaccine recipients, 5 placebo recipients and 8 SARS-CoV-2 convalescent individuals. TCRbeta repertoire sequencing was used to assess the specificity and breadth of SARS-CoV-2-reactive T cell receptors after Ad26.COV2.S vaccination. Here is what the overall study found, with its caveats: Substantial breadth of spike-specific CD8+ and CD4+ T cell responses was reported after vaccination. Ad26.COV2.S recipients had higher spike-specific TCR breadth than placebo recipients (P = 0.0014). Comparable non-spike TCR breadth was observed between vaccine and placebo recipients, consistent with only spike being contained in the vaccine. The study was not powered for comparison of responses between vaccine doses or regimens. It was noted by the authors that total T cell responses may have been underestimated by the TCR breadth and depth analyses.

In the paper's terms, the treatment or condition label means: some 19 received Ad26.COV2.S at low or high dose, single or two shots; about 5 received placebo; per-sample allocation not given. For vaccine and placebo recipients, the sequenced repertoires came from samples collected on day 63 after the first injection. Between 29 July and 7 August 2020, Cohort 1b enrolled around 24 adults aged 18-55 years at one site in Boston, USA. Ad26.COV2.S was a replication-incompetent adenovirus type 26 vector that expressed a prefusion-stabilized SARS-CoV-2 spike protein derived from the original Wuhan strain. About this clone itself: What this receptor recognizes is not known. No much larger clonotype is one base removed from it; base qualities were not supplied.

TCRbeta CDR3 regions were sequenced with the immunoSEQ Assay. After extraction, genomic DNA underwent amplification by bias-controlled multiplex PCR, followed by high-throughput sequencing. Regarding the original processing steps: To quantify the absolute abundance of every unique TCRbeta CDR3 region, sequences were collapsed and filtered. T cell fraction was estimated by normalizing TCRbeta template counts to usable DNA, with usable DNA measured through amplification of reference genes found in all nucleated cells. Repertoire TCRs were annotated as SARS-CoV-2-specific by exact matching of V gene, CDR3 amino acid sequence and J gene to a known reactive TCR set. MIRA supplied the reference SARS-CoV-2 TCR set, which was filtered for enrichment in COVID-19-positive ImmuneCODE repertoires so that public or cross-reactive TCRs were removed. Using the MIRA antigens, annotated TCRs were further analysed by specific ORF or by position within an ORF. Breadth was defined as annotated unique rearrangements over total unique productive rearrangements; depth was the summed frequency of those rearrangements. Two-sided Wilcoxon rank-sum tests were applied when comparing TCR breadth between groups. The table was pulled from immuneACCESS by TCRdb, which kept in-frame rearrangements only. Such tables lose some clones; where checked, under half of the loss comes from unresolved V genes, and the rest has no known cause. V, J and clone size were drawn from that table, and D and trimming were deduced from the DNA. The sample table contains hundreds of thousands of clones; only one count was recorded for around 89% of them. The ten largest clonotypes hold roughly 6% of the sample.

The receptor was derived from a person aged 18-65 years who received the Ad26.COV2.S COVID-19 vaccine or a placebo. This specimen was peripheral blood, taken in a trial of Ad26.COV2.S vaccine versus placebo.

At the DNA level, the sequence is TGTGCCAGCAGTTACTCGGAGGATTTCTATGGCTACACCTTC. Its protein is CASSYSEDFYGYTF. The V and J segments used are TRBV6-2 or TRBV6-3 and TRBJ1-2, with the D gene not clear enough to name. The germline V gene supplies CDR1 MNHEY and CDR2 SVGEGT. The junction carries 9 bases between V and J, which are trimmed by 0 bases and 4 bases respectively. From cysteine to phenylalanine, the CDR3 is 14 amino acids long. The read is trimmed to its CDR3 DNA, 42 bases read in frame from base 1.